This T cell receptor (beta chain) stems from a study of blood T cell repertoires in COVID-19. At the level of the study: Whether acute or convalescent, the COVID-19 samples came from the United States, Italy and Spain. T cells, B-cell-depleted T cells, or PBMCs supplied cDNA or gDNA.

CDR3 length: 14 residues. The V gene's germline CDR1 is SGHKS and CDR2 YYEKEE (reference sequence). The V segment lost 3 bases and the J segment 2 bases; nucleotides outside the gene matches: 5. As processed by the authors: Estimates of nucleated cell counts were drawn from the amplification of reference gene primers. This table comes from immunoSEQ multiplex PCR, and its TCRdb copy is limited to in-frame clones, with some not included. Clonal size and the V and J genes are those of that table, whereas D and trimming came from the DNA. The sample consists of about 260,000 clones, approximately 91% of them appearing once. About this clone itself: This sample includes further DNA sequences coding for the same CDR3.

One Seattle source followed patients from active infection through their disease course. J is TRBJ2-7 and V is TRBV5-5, with 7 bases fitting TRBD1. The clonotype was recovered from a person between 18 and 35 years old with COVID-19, enrolled during active disease. Sequenced input: peripheral blood. The CDR3 region has the DNA TGTGCCAGCAGCTCCCGGGACAGAGCCTACGAGCAGTACTTC. Amino acids: CASSSRDRAYEQYF.